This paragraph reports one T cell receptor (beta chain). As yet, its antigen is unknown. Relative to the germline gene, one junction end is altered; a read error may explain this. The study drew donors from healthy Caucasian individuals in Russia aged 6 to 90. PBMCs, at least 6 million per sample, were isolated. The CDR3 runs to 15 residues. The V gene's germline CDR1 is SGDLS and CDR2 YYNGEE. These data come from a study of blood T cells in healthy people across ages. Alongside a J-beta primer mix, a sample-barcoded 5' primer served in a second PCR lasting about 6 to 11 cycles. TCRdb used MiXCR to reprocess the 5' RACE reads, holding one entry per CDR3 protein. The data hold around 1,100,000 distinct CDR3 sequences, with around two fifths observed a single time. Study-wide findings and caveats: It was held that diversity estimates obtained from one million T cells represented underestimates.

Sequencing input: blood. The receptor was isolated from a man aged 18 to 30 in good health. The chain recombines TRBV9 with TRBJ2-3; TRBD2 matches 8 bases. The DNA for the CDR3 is TGTGCCAGCAGCGATGAGCGGGGGAGCACAGATGCGCAGTATTTT. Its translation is CASSDERGSTDAQYF.